The sequence of this T cell receptor beta chain was determined in a study of cytomegalovirus exposure and HLA in healthy donors. Primers: 60 Vbeta forward and 13 Jbeta reverse. Assay used: immunoSEQ multiplex PCR; TCRdb lists only in-frame clones, some missing. The table has about 91,000 clones, around nine tenths seen once. This CDR3 comprises 14 residues. In germline, CDR1 is KGHSH, CDR2 LQKENI. After removal of 4 bases from V and 4 bases from J, the junction contained 6 bases not matched to a gene. Comment on this clone: Its antigen is still unknown.

Study-wide points: With DRB1 most and HLA-C fewest, TCR association rates differed between HLA loci in a later analysis.

The receptor was isolated from a man aged 25 to 40 in good health and CMV-seropositive. The sequenced sample was PBMCs. The chain uses TRBV18 and TRBJ2-7, with 8 bases fitting TRBD1. The CDR3 sequence: CASSRAGTGYEQYF. The CDR3 DNA is TGTGCCAGCTCACGGGCCGGGACAGGATACGAGCAGTACTTC.